The 25 T cell receptor beta chains below were found in one sample sequenced in a study of cytomegalovirus exposure and HLA in healthy donors. The table came from immunoSEQ multiplex PCR; TCRdb's copy has only in-frame clones and leaves some out. The sample has around 190,000 clones, roughly 77% seen once; the top ten hold about 1.2%. The sequencing sample was made of PBMCs. These receptors all come from a woman aged 25 to 45 in good health and CMV-seronegative.

The chain carries TRBV14 and TRBJ1-1, with no clear D. The CDR3 length is 14 residues. Trimming cost V 4 bases and J 0 bases, with 9 bases left between them. Germline CDR1 is SGHDN and CDR2 is FVKESK. This chain's CDR3 is CASSPKGVNTEAFF. The DNA for the CDR3 is TGTGCCAGCAGCCCCAAGGGAGTGAACACTGAAGCTTTCTTT.

This clone has just a few counts. V and J are TRBV18 and TRBJ1-5; possible D gene TRBD1, 6 bases. The CDR3 runs to 13 residues. Germline CDR1 KGHSH, CDR2 LQKENI. V was cut by 5 bases and J by 5 bases, with 10 bases left in between. The CDR3 nucleotides are TGTGCCAGCTCAGGGGGCCGGGATCAGCCCCAGCATTTT. Translating gives CASSGGRDQPQHF.

This clone appeared once. The chain carries TRBV30 and TRBJ2-5, with TRBD2 matching 10 bases. The length of the CDR3 is 17 residues. Germline V gives CDR1 GTSNPN, CDR2 SVGIG (reference sequence). J gave up 4 bases and V 3 bases, and 14 bases lay outside the gene matches. The CDR3 DNA sequence: TGTGCCTGGAGCGGGGCTAGCGGGAGTATTGTTACAGAGACCCAGTACTTC. Translating it yields CAWSGASGSIVTETQYF. Based on the CDR3 plus reference TRBV30 and TRBJ2-5, the full variable domain is SQTIHQWPATLVQPVGSPLSLECTVEGTSNPNLYWYRQAAGRGLQLLFYSVGIGQISSEVPQNLSASRPQDRQFILSSKKLLLSDSGFYLCAWSGASGSIVTETQYFGPGTRLLVL.

This clone was seen only a few times. Other DNA sequences from this sample encode an identical CDR3 as well. The chain combines TRBV19 with TRBJ1-3; maybe TRBD1 (5 bases). V was shortened by 6 bases and J by 4 bases, with 10 bases between the two germline ends. The CDR3 runs to 13 residues. CDR1 is LNHDA and CDR2 is SQIVND in the germline V gene (reference sequence). The CDR3 region has the DNA TGTGCCAGTAGCCAGGGATCGGGAAACACCATATATTTT. Translation gives CASSQGSGNTIYF.

The chain has TRBV28 and TRBJ2-1; TRBD1 agrees at 7 bases. The CDR3 has 12 residues. Trimming took 9 bases from V and 4 from J; bases not matched to a gene: 3. The germline gives CDR1 MDHEN, CDR2 SYDVKM. CDR3 bases: TGTGCCAGTGGGGGACAGTACAATGAGCAGTTCTTC. Translating gives CASGGQYNEQFF.

The V call is TRBV18, the J call TRBJ2-2; TRBD1 matches 8 bases. The CDR3 length is 16 residues. Germline-derived CDR1 and CDR2 are KGHSH and LQKENI. V lost 4 bases to trimming and J lost 3 bases; unmatched junction nucleotides: 7. The CDR3 coding sequence is TGTGCCAGCTCACGGACAGGGATTCTGGACACCGGGGAGCTGTTTTTT. Translating it yields CASSRTGILDTGELFF.

The chain employs TRBV5-1 and TRBJ1-1; 7 bases align to TRBD1. CDR1 SGHRS and CDR2 YFSETQ come from the germline V gene. V shed 4 bases, J shed 0 bases, and the junction held 12 bases outside the gene matches. The CDR3 runs 17 residues. CDR3 residues: CASSPDQQGRMNTEAFF. CDR3 sequence (DNA): TGCGCCAGCAGCCCCGACCAACAGGGGAGGATGAACACTGAAGCTTTCTTT.

The V call is TRBV27, the J call TRBJ2-6; TRBD1 might be the D (5 bases). Germline loops: CDR1 MNHEY, CDR2 SMNVEV (reference sequence). This CDR3 region has 18 residues. The V gene lost 5 bases and the J gene lost 4 bases, with 21 bases spanning the gap. CDR3 nucleotide sequence: TGTGCCAGCAGTACCCTTGGGGCCCTGGGGCAAGGGGCCAACGTCCTGACTTTC. This gives the protein CASSTLGALGQGANVLTF.

This clone was counted between two and nine times. The rearrangement uses TRBV30 and TRBJ1-6; D remains ambiguous. Per the germline V gene, CDR1 is GTSNPN and CDR2 is SVGIG (reference sequence). This CDR3 is built from 11 residues. Trimming stripped 5 bases from V and 8 bases from J, with 7 bases between. The DNA for the CDR3 is TGTGCCTGGGGCCACGATTCACCCCTCCACTTT. Its translation is CAWGHDSPLHF.

The chain has TRBV30 and TRBJ1-2; D not resolved. V was cut by 4 bases and J by 8 bases, with 23 bases left in between. This CDR3 spans 15 amino acids. CDR1 GTSNPN and CDR2 SVGIG come from the germline V gene (reference sequence). CDR3 sequence (DNA): TGTGCCTGGACAAAGACTCTGGGAGCTGACGGGGGCTACACCTTC. Amino acids: CAWTKTLGADGGYTF.

V is TRBV6-1 and J is TRBJ1-1; no definite D call. Trimming cost V 2 bases and J 5 bases, with 9 bases left between them. CDR1 MNHNS and CDR2 SASEGT come from the germline V gene. The CDR3 has 13 residues. The CDR3: CASSEIGRTEAFF. In DNA, the CDR3 is TGTGCCAGCAGTGAAATCGGGAGGACTGAAGCTTTCTTT.

This clone was picked up one time. V and J are TRBV7-9 and TRBJ2-2; TRBD2 agrees at 11 bases. Germline V gives CDR1 SEHNR, CDR2 FQNEAQ (reference sequence). The CDR3 covers 16 residues. The V and J ends lost 5 bases and 2 bases, in that order; junction bases with no gene match: 4. The CDR3 nucleotides read TGTGCCAGCAGCCTTAGCGGGAGGGCCAACACCGGGGAGCTGTTTTTT. This encodes CASSLSGRANTGELFF.

The rearrangement links TRBV5-8 to TRBJ2-7; 8 positions agree with TRBD2. The CDR3 loop spans 14 amino acids. The germline V gene has CDR1 SGHTS and CDR2 YDEGEE. J lost 2 bases, V lost 2 bases, and 3 bases had no gene match. The CDR3 loop is CASSFSLAAYEQYF. In DNA form, the CDR3 reads TGTGCCAGCAGCTTCTCACTAGCGGCCTACGAGCAGTACTTC.

This chain uses TRBV5-6 with TRBJ1-3; TRBD1 might be the D (6 bases). Germline V gene data show CDR1 as SGHDT and CDR2 as YYEEEE. Trimming pared 0 bases from V and 1 base from J, leaving 17 bases between. This CDR3 is 18 amino acids long. CDR3: CASSLGPPTGQSGNTIYF. DNA for the CDR3: TGTGCCAGCAGCTTGGGGCCACCCACAGGGCAGTCTGGAAACACCATATATTTT. Full variable domain (missing parts from reference TRBV5-6 and TRBJ1-3): DAGVTQSPTHLIKTRGQQVTLRCSPKSGHDTVSWYQQALGQGPQFIFQYYEEEERQRGNFPDRFSGHQFPNYSSELNVNALLLGDSALYLCASSLGPPTGQSGNTIYFGEGSWLTVV.

The rearrangement joins TRBV10-3 to TRBJ1-1; D gene uncertain. Germline V gene data show CDR1 as ENHRY and CDR2 as SYGVKD. V was cut by 8 bases and J by 0 bases, with 13 bases left in between. The CDR3 is made up of 14 amino acids. The CDR3 protein is CAIGAASLNTEAFF. CDR3 DNA: TGTGCCATCGGAGCGGCAAGCTTGAACACTGAAGCTTTCTTT.

The J gene is TRBJ1-1, the V gene TRBV7-9; no reliable D call. The V end was cut by 2 bases, the J end by 2 bases, with 9 bases between. Germline CDR1 SEHNR, CDR2 FQNEAQ (reference sequence). The CDR3 length is 14 residues. The CDR3 DNA reads TGTGCCAGCAGCTTACAGGCAGGAAACACTGAAGCTTTCTTT. This codes for CASSLQAGNTEAFF.

This clone was seen more than once but under ten times. The chain has TRBV28 and TRBJ1-2; TRBD1 agrees at 9 bases. The germline CDR1 and CDR2 sequences are MDHEN and SYDVKM. V lost 2 bases and J lost 3; bases outside the gene matches: 7. The CDR3 loop spans 16 amino acids. CDR3 nucleotide sequence: TGTGCCAGCAGTTTACCCGGACAGGGGTGGGACTATGGCTACACCTTC. This sequence encodes CASSLPGQGWDYGYTF.

This chain joins TRBV27 and TRBJ2-2; D remains unclear. This CDR3 spans 11 amino acids. Germline assignment: CDR1 MNHEY and CDR2 SMNVEV (reference sequence). The V gene lost 3 bases and the J gene lost 6 bases, with 2 bases spanning the gap. CDR3 nucleotides: TGTGCCAGCAGTTTCTCCGGGGAGCTGTTTTTT. It specifies CASSFSGELFF.

V usage is TRBV4-1 and J usage is TRBJ1-1; D is unresolved. The CDR3 is made up of 13 amino acids. V was cut by 4 bases and J by 1 base, with 7 bases left in between. CDR1 and CDR2 from the germline V gene are MGHRA and YSYEKL. The CDR3 is CASSLRENTEAFF. The CDR3 bases are TGCGCCAGCAGCCTGCGGGAGAACACTGAAGCTTTCTTT.

In its sample, this clone was seen once. V is TRBV30 and J is TRBJ1-1; 8 bases are shared with TRBD1. Germline CDR1 is GTSNPN and CDR2 is SVGIG (reference sequence). With V trimmed by 1 base and J by 4 bases, 2 bases remained unmatched. The length of the CDR3 is 13 residues. CDR3 in DNA: TGTGCCTGGAGTGGACAGGGGACCACTGAAGCTTTCTTT. It codes for CAWSGQGTTEAFF.

V is TRBV29-1 and J is TRBJ2-3, with 7 bases aligning to TRBD1. The ends lost 7 bases at V and 0 bases at J; junction bases unmatched: 4. Germline loops: CDR1 SQVTM, CDR2 ANQGSEA. The CDR3 covers 13 residues. The CDR3 loop reads CSGGTASTDTQYF. The CDR3 bases are TGCAGCGGTGGGACAGCTAGCACAGATACGCAGTATTTT.

The chain combines TRBV27 with TRBJ2-7; TRBD1 might be the D (6 bases). Germline V lookup: CDR1 MNHEY, CDR2 SMNVEV (reference sequence). Deletions cut 6 bases from V and 6 bases from J, with 21 bases between. There are 15 residues in the CDR3. CDR3 sequence (DNA): TGTGCCAGCAGCCCGCACAGGGACCGTACTATCGAGCAGTACTTC. Protein: CASSPHRDRTIEQYF.

The chain recombines TRBV5-4 with TRBJ2-7; D uncertain. V was pared by 0 bases and J by 0 bases, with 4 bases between. There are 13 residues in the CDR3. Germline CDR1 SGHNT, CDR2 YYREEE (reference sequence). For the CDR3, the DNA is TGTGCCAGCAGCTTGGACTACTCCTACGAGCAGTACTTC. It translates to CASSLDYSYEQYF.

This clone was observed once. The chain uses TRBV14 and TRBJ2-7; D not resolved. V gave up 1 base and J gave up 4 bases, with 5 bases separating them. The germline V gene has CDR1 SGHDN and CDR2 FVKESK. This CDR3 has 12 amino acids. CDR3 in amino acids: CASSQVGYEQYF. Written as DNA, the CDR3 is TGTGCCAGCAGCCAAGTCGGTTACGAGCAGTACTTC.

V is TRBV7-9 and J is TRBJ1-1; D is perhaps TRBD1 (5 bases). This CDR3 is 16 amino acids long. The V end was cut by 4 bases, the J end by 1 base, with 16 bases between. Germline V gives CDR1 SEHNR, CDR2 FQNEAQ (reference sequence). The CDR3 loop reads CASSSLTVPTNTEAFF. CDR3 nucleotide sequence: TGTGCCAGCAGCTCGTTGACAGTGCCGACGAACACTGAAGCTTTCTTT. Together with reference TRBV7-9 and TRBJ1-1, the CDR3 gives the full variable domain: DTGVSQNPRHKITKRGQNVTFRCDPISEHNRLYWYRQTLGQGPEFLTYFQNEAQLEKSRLLSDRFSAERPKGSFSTLEIQRTEQGDSAMYLCASSSLTVPTNTEAFFGQGTRLTVV.